This passage covers 13 T cell receptor beta chains from one sample sequenced in a study. TCRdb processed the RT-PCR reads anew with MiXCR; each CDR3 protein has one entry. The sample has more than 600,000 distinct CDR3 sequences; 14% are singletons. Sequenced: memory CD4+ T cells from blood. The receptor source for this set is a female donor in good health, serving as a healthy control.

This clonotype appeared many times. The rearrangement uses TRBV7-2 and TRBJ2-3, with D maybe TRBD2 (6 bases). V was cut by 3 bases and J by 5 bases, with 15 bases left in between. The CDR3 is 15 amino acids. Germline CDR1 and CDR2: SGHTA and FQGNSA. Here the CDR3 DNA reads TGTGCCAGCAGCTTTTCCGGGAGCCGGGAAGATACGCAGTATTTT. This encodes CASSFSGSREDTQYF.

This chain uses TRBV18 with TRBJ2-1; D might be TRBD2 (6 bases). The germline gives CDR1 KGHSH, CDR2 LQKENI. The CDR3 length is 13 residues. Trimming took off 0 bases at V and 8 bases at J, with 8 bases between the two ends. As DNA, the CDR3 is TGTGCCAGCTCACCACCTGGAGGGGATGAGCAGTTCTTC. This sequence encodes CASSPPGGDEQFF.

The CDR3 DNA reads TGTGCCTGGAGTCTAGCGGCGGGTGAGCAGTTCTTC. It yields the protein CAWSLAAGEQFF. V and J are TRBV30 and TRBJ2-1; 7 nucleotides align to TRBD2. The CDR3 totals 12 residues. The J segment lost 9 bases and the V segment lost 2 bases, leaving 4 bases of the junction unmatched. Germline values: CDR1 GTSNPN, CDR2 SVGIG (reference sequence).

This clonotype has only a few counts. The rearrangement uses TRBV5-1 and TRBJ2-4; 9 bases align to TRBD1. Looked up from germline, CDR1 is SGHRS and CDR2 is YFSETQ. The CDR3 has 14 residues. V shed 4 bases and J 5 bases; nucleotides not matched to a gene: 4. Written as DNA, the CDR3 is TGCGCCAGCAGCCCGGGACAGGGCGAAAACATTCAGTACTTC. Protein sequence: CASSPGQGENIQYF.

This clonotype appeared many times. The rearrangement uses TRBV5-1 and TRBJ1-1; D gene ambiguous. Germline-derived CDR1 and CDR2 are SGHRS and YFSETQ. Trimming left V 2 bases short and J 6 bases short, with 14 bases between. The CDR3 covers 14 residues. The CDR3 DNA sequence: TGCGCCAGCAGCTTAAACCCGGCGAGCGCTGAAGCTTTCTTT. This encodes CASSLNPASAEAFF.

The chain carries TRBV28 and TRBJ1-1; TRBD1 aligns across 8 bases. With 7 bases clipped from V and 4 bases from J, the junction kept 8 bases outside the gene matches. The CDR3 length is 14 residues. Germline V gene sequence: CDR1 MDHEN, CDR2 SYDVKM. The CDR3 sequence: CASTSGGQRTEAFF. Written as DNA, the CDR3 is TGTGCCAGCACCTCAGGGGGCCAACGCACTGAAGCTTTCTTT.

The rearrangement links TRBV15 to TRBJ2-6; a weak D match, TRBD2 (5 bases). Trimming took 5 bases from V and 0 from J, leaving 8 bases between them. Germline V gene sequence: CDR1 LNHNV, CDR2 YYDKDF (reference sequence). The CDR3 runs to 15 residues. Here the CDR3 DNA reads TGTGCCACCAGCCGCGCGGGCTCTGGGGCCAACGTCCTGACTTTC. This encodes CATSRAGSGANVLTF.

This chain connects TRBV11-2 to TRBJ2-3; TRBD1 is a possible D gene (5 bases). The CDR3 consists of 14 residues. V shed 1 base and J shed 5 bases, with 10 bases lying between them. Germline-derived CDR1 and CDR2 are SGHAT and FQNNGV. This CDR3 is CASSLGRVGDTQYF. CDR3 bases: TGTGCCAGCAGCTTAGGCAGGGTTGGAGATACGCAGTATTTT.

This clonotype was recorded a few times. V gene TRBV5-1 combines with J gene TRBJ2-1, with 11 bases fitting TRBD2. Germline V gene data show CDR1 as SGHRS and CDR2 as YFSETQ. V was pared by 0 bases and J by 5 bases, with 10 bases of the junction left unmatched. The CDR3 contains 18 residues. As DNA, the CDR3 is TGCGCCAGCAGCTTGGCCATTTCGACTAGCGGGATCAACAATGAGCAGTTCTTC. Translation: CASSLAISTSGINNEQFF.

V gene TRBV7-2 combines with J gene TRBJ1-4; D ambiguous. The CDR3 has 13 residues. The ends were cut back, 7 bases at V and 8 bases at J, with 14 bases in the middle. CDR1 and CDR2 from the germline V gene are SGHTA and FQGNSA. This CDR3 is CASNLRGGEKLFF. CDR3 in DNA: TGTGCCAGCAACCTAAGAGGAGGGGAAAAACTGTTTTTT.

Regarding this clonotype: This may be a read error: a much more frequent sequence differs by one nucleotide. The chain carries TRBV12-3 or TRBV12-4 and TRBJ2-1; 10 bases agree with TRBD1. There are 14 residues in the CDR3. CDR3 loop: CAGSLGTGENEQFF. The CDR3 DNA is TGTGCCGGCAGTTTAGGGACAGGGGAAAATGAGCAGTTCTTC.

This clonotype was observed a few times. The chain recombines TRBV7-9 with TRBJ2-3; 10 nucleotides agree with TRBD2. The CDR3 runs to 15 residues. V dropped 5 bases and J dropped 0; count of bases not matched to a gene: 2. CDR1 and CDR2 from the germline V gene are SEHNR and FQNEAQ (reference sequence). This chain's CDR3 is CASSQGLASTDTQYF. The DNA for the CDR3 is TGTGCCAGCAGCCAGGGACTAGCGAGCACAGATACGCAGTATTTT.

This clonotype was picked up a small number of times. The CDR3 sequence: CASSYAPGRGAPLHF. CDR3 coding DNA: TGTGCCAGCAGCTATGCACCGGGACGGGGGGCACCCCTCCACTTT. The chain has TRBV7-8 and TRBJ1-6, with D perhaps TRBD1 (5 bases). Germline V gene data show CDR1 as SGHVS and CDR2 as FQNEAQ. The V end lost 4 bases, the J end lost 11 bases, and 18 bases lay between the germline ends. This CDR3 comprises 15 residues.